This T cell receptor (beta chain) was obtained from a study of cytomegalovirus exposure and HLA in healthy donors. Study-level information: Drawn from HLA-typed donors, approximately 86 million unique TCRs were held in an early data release. Whole-study results and caveats: Data from an earlier analysis indicated that most TCR beta V segments were productive either about 87% or about 30% of the time. The study dropped some indistinguishable V segments, TRBV6-2 and TRBV6-3 among them. Later, an analysis showed that TCR beta chains associated with HLA were more clonally expanded than others that were equally common.

Germline lookup yields CDR1 WNHNN and CDR2 SYGVQD (reference sequence). J lost 1 base, V lost 6 bases, and 4 bases had no gene match. The CDR3 length is 15 residues. Comment on this clone: Its antigen is currently unknown.

Vbeta (60) and Jbeta (13) primers were used in the PCR. The repertoire was sequenced with immunoSEQ multiplex PCR; TCRdb's copy has only in-frame clones and lacks some. There are around 150,000 clones in the sample; roughly 78% occur only once, and around 5% lies in the top ten. The sample was PBMCs. The receptor was isolated from a man aged 30-40 years in good health. This chain uses TRBV10-1 with TRBJ2-1, with 9 bases matching TRBD2. CDR3 loop: CASSPGLASYNEQFF. The DNA of the CDR3 is TGCGCCAGCAGCCCGGGACTAGCATCCTACAATGAGCAGTTCTTC.